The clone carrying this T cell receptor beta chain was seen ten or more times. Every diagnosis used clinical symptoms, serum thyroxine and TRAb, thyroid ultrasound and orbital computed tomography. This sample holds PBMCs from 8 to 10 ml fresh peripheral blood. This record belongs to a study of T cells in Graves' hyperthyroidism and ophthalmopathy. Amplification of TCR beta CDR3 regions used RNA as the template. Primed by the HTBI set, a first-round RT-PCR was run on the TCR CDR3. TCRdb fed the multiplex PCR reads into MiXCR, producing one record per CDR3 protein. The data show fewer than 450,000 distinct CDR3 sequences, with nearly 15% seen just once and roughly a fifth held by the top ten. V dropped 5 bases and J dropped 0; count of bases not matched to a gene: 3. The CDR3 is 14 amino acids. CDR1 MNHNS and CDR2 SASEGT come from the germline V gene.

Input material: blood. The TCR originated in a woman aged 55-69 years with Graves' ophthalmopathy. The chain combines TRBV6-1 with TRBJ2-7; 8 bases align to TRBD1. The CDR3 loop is CASSPGQVSYEQYF. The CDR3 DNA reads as TGTGCCAGCAGTCCGGGACAGGTCTCCTACGAGCAGTACTTC.